This TCR beta chain originates from a study of T-cell memory formation after mild COVID-19. Study at large: TCR clusters were mostly donor specific.

General observations from the study: Among clones contracting day 15 to 85, CD4/CD8 was balanced, whereas later expanders leaned CD4+.

The V gene's germline CDR1 is MNHEY and CDR2 SMNVEV (reference sequence). The CDR3 loop spans 13 amino acids. The V end was cut by 3 bases, the J end by 3 bases, with 8 bases between. This clonotype was seen a handful of times. Its antigen is unknown. Using its own MiXCR run on the 5' RACE reads, TCRdb lists one record per CDR3 protein. The sample yields about 150,000 distinct CDR3 sequences, 20% to 25% seen once. This receptor was identified in an adult woman who had mild COVID-19 (a few samples of this study predate the infection). Cell type and time point are not known. Sequencing was carried out using PBMCs or a T cell subset sorted from them (not recorded which). V gene TRBV27 combines with J gene TRBJ1-2, with D hard to call. This CDR3 reads CASSFGQDYGYTF. The CDR3 region has the DNA TGTGCCAGCAGTTTCGGTCAAGACTATGGCTACACCTTC.